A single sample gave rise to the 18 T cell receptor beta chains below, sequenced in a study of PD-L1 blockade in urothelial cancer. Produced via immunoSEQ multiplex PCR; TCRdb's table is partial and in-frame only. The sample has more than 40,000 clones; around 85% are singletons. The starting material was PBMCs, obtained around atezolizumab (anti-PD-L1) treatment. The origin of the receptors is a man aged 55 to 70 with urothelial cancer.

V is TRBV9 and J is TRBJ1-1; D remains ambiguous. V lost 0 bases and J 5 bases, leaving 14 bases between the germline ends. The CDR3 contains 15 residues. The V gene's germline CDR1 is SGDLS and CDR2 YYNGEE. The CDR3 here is CASSVGSARGTEAFF. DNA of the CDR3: TGTGCCAGCAGCGTAGGTTCAGCCCGGGGAACTGAAGCTTTCTTT.

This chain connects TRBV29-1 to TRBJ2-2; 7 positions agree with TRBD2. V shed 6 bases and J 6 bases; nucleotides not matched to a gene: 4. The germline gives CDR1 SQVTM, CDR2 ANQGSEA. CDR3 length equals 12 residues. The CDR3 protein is CSVGREAGELFF. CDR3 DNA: TGCAGCGTGGGGAGGGAGGCCGGGGAGCTGTTTTTT.

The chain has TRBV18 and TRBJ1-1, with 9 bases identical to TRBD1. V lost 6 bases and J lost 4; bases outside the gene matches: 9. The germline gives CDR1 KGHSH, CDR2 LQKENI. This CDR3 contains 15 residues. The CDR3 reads CASSDGQGRVTEAFF. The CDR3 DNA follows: TGTGCCAGCTCGGACGGACAGGGGAGAGTCACTGAAGCTTTCTTT.

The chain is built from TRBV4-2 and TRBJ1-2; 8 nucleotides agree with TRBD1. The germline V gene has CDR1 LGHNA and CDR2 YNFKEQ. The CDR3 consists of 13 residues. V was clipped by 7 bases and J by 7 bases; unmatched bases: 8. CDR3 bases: TGTGCCAGCACCACCGGACAGGGCCGTGGCTACACCTTC. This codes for CASTTGQGRGYTF.

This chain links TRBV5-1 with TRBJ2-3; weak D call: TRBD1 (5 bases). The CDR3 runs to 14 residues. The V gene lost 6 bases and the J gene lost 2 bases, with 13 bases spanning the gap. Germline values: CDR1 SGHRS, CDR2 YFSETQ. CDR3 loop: CASNGGQYTDTQYF. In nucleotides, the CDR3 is TGCGCCAGCAATGGCGGACAATACACAGATACGCAGTATTTT.

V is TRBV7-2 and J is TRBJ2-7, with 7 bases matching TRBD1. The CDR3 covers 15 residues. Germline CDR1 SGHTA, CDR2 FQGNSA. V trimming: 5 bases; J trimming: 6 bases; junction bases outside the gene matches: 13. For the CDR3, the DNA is TGTGCCAGCAGCCCACTAGGGGGCTCCCTCTTCGAGCAGTACTTC. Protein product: CASSPLGGSLFEQYF. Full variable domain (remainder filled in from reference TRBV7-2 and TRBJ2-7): GAGVSQSPSNKVTEKGKDVELRCDPISGHTALYWYRQSLGQGLEFLIYFQGNSAPDKSGLPSDRFSAERTGGSVSTLTIQRTQQEDSAVYLCASSPLGGSLFEQYFGPGTRLTVT.

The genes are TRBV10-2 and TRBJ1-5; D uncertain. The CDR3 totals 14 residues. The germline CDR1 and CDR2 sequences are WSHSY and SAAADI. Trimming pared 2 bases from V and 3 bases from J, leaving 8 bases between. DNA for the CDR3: TGCGCCAGCAGTGAGAGAGGCGTCAATCAGCCCCAGCATTTT. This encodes CASSERGVNQPQHF.

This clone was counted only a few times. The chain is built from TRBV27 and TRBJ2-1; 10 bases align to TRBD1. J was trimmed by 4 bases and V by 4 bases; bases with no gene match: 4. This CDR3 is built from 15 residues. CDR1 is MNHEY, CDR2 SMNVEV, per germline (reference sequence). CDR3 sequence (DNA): TGTGCCAGCAGTTACCGGACAGGGGGGTACAATGAGCAGTTCTTC. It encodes CASSYRTGGYNEQFF.

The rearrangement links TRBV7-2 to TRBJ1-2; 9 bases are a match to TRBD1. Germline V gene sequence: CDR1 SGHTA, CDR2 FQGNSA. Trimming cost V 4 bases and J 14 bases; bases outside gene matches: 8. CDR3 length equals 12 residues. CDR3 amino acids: CASSSYRGPTTF. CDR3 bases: TGTGCCAGCAGCTCGTACAGGGGGCCCACGACCTTC.

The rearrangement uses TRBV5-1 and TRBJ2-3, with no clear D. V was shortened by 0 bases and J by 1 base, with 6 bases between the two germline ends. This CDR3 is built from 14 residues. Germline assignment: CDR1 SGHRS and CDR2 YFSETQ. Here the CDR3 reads CASSLAGGTDTQYF. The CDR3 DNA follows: TGCGCCAGCAGCTTGGCCGGTGGCACAGATACGCAGTATTTT.

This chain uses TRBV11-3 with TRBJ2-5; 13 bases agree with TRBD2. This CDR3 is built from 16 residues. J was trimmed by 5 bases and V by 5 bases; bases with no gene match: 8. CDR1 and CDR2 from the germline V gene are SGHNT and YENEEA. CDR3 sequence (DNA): TGTGCCAGCAGCCACAGGACTAGCGGGGGCCGGGAGACCCAGTACTTC. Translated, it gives CASSHRTSGGRETQYF.

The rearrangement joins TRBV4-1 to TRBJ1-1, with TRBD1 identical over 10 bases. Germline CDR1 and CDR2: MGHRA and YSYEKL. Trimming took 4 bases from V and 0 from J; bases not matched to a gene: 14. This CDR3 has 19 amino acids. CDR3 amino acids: CASSRPRDRGSSMNTEAFF. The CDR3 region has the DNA TGCGCCAGCAGCCGTCCCCGGGACAGGGGCTCCTCCATGAACACTGAAGCTTTCTTT.

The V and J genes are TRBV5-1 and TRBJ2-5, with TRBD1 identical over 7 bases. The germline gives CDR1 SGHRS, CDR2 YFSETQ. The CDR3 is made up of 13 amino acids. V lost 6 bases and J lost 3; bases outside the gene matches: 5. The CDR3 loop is CASTRGGEETQYF. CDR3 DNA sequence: TGCGCCAGCACCCGAGGGGGCGAAGAGACCCAGTACTTC. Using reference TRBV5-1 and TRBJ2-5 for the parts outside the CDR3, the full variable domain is KAGVTQTPRYLIKTRGQQVTLSCSPISGHRSVSWYQQTPGQGLQFLFEYFSETQRNKGNFPGRFSGRQFSNSRSEMNVSTLELGDSALYLCASTRGGEETQYFGPGTRLLVL.

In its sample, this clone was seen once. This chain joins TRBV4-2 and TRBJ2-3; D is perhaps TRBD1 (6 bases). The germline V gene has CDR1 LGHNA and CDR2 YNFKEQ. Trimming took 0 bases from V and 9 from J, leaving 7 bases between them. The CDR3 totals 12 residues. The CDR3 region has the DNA TGTGCCAGCAGCCAAGATACAGGGACGCAGTATTTT. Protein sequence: CASSQDTGTQYF.

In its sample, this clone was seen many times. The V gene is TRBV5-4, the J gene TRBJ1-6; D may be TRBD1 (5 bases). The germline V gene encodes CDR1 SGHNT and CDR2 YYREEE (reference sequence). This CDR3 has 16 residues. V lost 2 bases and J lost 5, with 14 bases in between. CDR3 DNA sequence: TGTGCCAGCAGCTTAGGCTGGGGCCGAGATAATTCACCCCTCCACTTT. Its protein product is CASSLGWGRDNSPLHF. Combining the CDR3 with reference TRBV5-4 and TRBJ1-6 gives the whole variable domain ETGVTQSPTHLIKTRGQQVTLRCSSQSGHNTVSWYQQALGQGPQFIFQYYREEENGRGNFPPRFSGLQFPNYSSELNVNALELDDSALYLCASSLGWGRDNSPLHFGNGTRLTVT.

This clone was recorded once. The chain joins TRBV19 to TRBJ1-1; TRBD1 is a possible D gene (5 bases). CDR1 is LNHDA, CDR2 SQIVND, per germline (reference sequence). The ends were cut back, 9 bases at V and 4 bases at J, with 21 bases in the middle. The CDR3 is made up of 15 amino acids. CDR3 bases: TGTGCCAGCAAACAACAGGACCAGAACCCCACTGAAGCTTTCTTT. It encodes CASKQQDQNPTEAFF.

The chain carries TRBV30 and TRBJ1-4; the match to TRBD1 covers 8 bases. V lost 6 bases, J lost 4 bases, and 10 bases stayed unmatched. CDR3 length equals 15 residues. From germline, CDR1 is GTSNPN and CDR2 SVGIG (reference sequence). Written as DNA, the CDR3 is TGTGCCTGTCTCTCCCCGGGACAGGATAATGAAAAACTGTTTTTT. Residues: CACLSPGQDNEKLFF.

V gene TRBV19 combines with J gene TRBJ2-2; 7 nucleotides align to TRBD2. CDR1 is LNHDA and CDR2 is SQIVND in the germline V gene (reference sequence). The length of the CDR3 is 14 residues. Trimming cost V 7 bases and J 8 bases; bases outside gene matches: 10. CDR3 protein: CASMGLPRLGELFF. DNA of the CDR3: TGTGCCAGTATGGGACTACCTAGGTTAGGGGAGCTGTTTTTT.